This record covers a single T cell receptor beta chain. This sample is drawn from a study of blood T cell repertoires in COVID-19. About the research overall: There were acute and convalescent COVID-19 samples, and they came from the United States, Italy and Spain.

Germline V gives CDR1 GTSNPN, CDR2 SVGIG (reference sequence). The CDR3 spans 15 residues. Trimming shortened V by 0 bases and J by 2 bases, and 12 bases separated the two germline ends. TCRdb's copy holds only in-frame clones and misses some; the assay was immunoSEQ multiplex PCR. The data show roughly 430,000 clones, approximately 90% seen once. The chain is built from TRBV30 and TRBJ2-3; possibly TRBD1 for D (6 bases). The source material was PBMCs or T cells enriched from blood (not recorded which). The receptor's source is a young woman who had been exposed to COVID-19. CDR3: CAWSVDRRPTDTQYF. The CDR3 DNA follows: TGTGCCTGGAGTGTAGACAGGAGGCCCACAGATACGCAGTATTTT.